The 21 T cell receptor beta chains below come from one sample, sequenced in a study of T cells after yellow fever vaccination. TCRdb ran MiXCR on the 5' RACE reads and lists one entry per CDR3 protein. The table lists approximately 550,000 distinct CDR3 sequences, 13% of them singletons. This specimen consisted of PBMCs, obtained on the day of the yellow fever booster vaccination. Receptors were obtained from a man in his thirties or forties who received the YFV17D yellow fever vaccine.

This clonotype turned up a few times. The CDR3 loop reads CASSLEAGTGLPQHF. Here the CDR3 DNA reads TGTGCCAGCAGCTTAGAAGCGGGGACAGGCCTTCCCCAGCATTTT. The J gene is TRBJ1-5, the V gene TRBV7-2, with 8 bases lining up with TRBD1. V was pared by 1 base and J by 10 bases, with 9 bases of the junction left unmatched. Looked up from germline, CDR1 is SGHTA and CDR2 is FQGNSA. The CDR3 is 15 residues long.

This clonotype was counted at least ten times. This chain joins TRBV5-1 and TRBJ2-5; a weak D match, TRBD1 (6 bases). There are 13 residues in the CDR3. Germline values: CDR1 SGHRS, CDR2 YFSETQ. Trimming shortened V by 1 base and J by 3 bases, and 7 bases separated the two germline ends. The CDR3, as DNA: TGCGCCAGCAGCTTGTCAGGGGAAGAGACCCAGTACTTC. Its protein is CASSLSGEETQYF.

This clonotype occurred once. Relative to the germline gene, one junction end is altered; a read error may explain this. The chain is built from TRBV9 and TRBJ2-3; 7 positions match TRBD1. The CDR3 extends over 15 amino acids. Germline lookup yields CDR1 SGDLS and CDR2 YYNGEE. This CDR3 reads CTSSETGNIADTQYF. CDR3 nucleotide sequence: TGTACCAGCAGCGAGACAGGGAATATCGCAGATACGCAGTATTTT.

The sample holds a few counts of this clonotype. The chain recombines TRBV11-1 with TRBJ2-1, with TRBD1 matching 9 bases. The germline V gene encodes CDR1 SGHAT and CDR2 FQDESV (reference sequence). The CDR3 consists of 15 residues. Germline trimming cut 1 base from V and 8 bases from J; bases unmatched to any gene: 6. Here the CDR3 reads CASSLDGTGSDEQFF. The CDR3 coding sequence is TGTGCCAGCAGCTTAGATGGGACAGGGTCGGATGAGCAGTTCTTC.

The rearrangement uses TRBV12-3 or TRBV12-4 and TRBJ2-7, with D possibly being TRBD2 (5 bases). The CDR3 spans 15 residues. Between the trimmed V and J ends, which lost 4 bases and 3 bases, there was a span of 16 bases. CDR3: CASSSVGGGNYEQYF. The CDR3 DNA reads TGTGCCAGCAGTTCCGTCGGCGGAGGAAACTACGAGCAGTACTTC.

This clonotype was counted ten times or more. V usage is TRBV18 and J usage is TRBJ2-5; the match to TRBD1 covers 9 bases. Losses at the gene ends were 3 bases for V and 5 bases for J; bases not matched to a gene: 1. CDR3 size: 13 residues. Per the germline V gene, CDR1 is KGHSH and CDR2 is LQKENI. The DNA for the CDR3 is TGTGCCAGCTCACCCGGGACAGGGGAGACCCAGTACTTC. This translates into CASSPGTGETQYF.

In this sample, this clonotype turned up a few times. The rearrangement joins TRBV3-1 to TRBJ2-1; no clear D gene. The CDR3 runs 12 residues. Trimming took 4 bases from V and 7 from J, leaving 8 bases between them. CDR1 and CDR2 from the germline V gene are LGHDT and YNNKEL (reference sequence). DNA of the CDR3: TGTGCCAGCAGCCGTCTCATAAATGAGCAGTTCTTC. This translates into CASSRLINEQFF.

This clonotype came up a few times. This CDR3 is CASSQPGLAEDEQYF. DNA of the CDR3: TGTGCCAGCAGCCAGCCGGGACTAGCGGAAGATGAGCAGTATTTT. The rearrangement uses TRBV3-1 and TRBJ2-3; TRBD2 agrees at 11 bases. Germline assignment: CDR1 LGHDT and CDR2 YNNKEL (reference sequence). The junction had 10 bases not matched to a gene; V was cut back by 3 bases and J by 11 bases. CDR3 size: 15 residues.

The V call is TRBV20-1, the J call TRBJ2-1; D ambiguous. The CDR3 runs to 14 residues. Per the germline V gene, CDR1 is DFQATT and CDR2 is SNEGSKA (reference sequence). V was pared by 1 base and J by 4 bases, with 11 bases between. CDR3 DNA sequence: TGCAGTGCTAGAGTGTCCTCTCTTTACAATGAGCAGTTCTTC. Translated, it gives CSARVSSLYNEQFF.

The rearrangement links TRBV7-3 to TRBJ2-2; D is uncertain. V lost 5 bases and J lost 6, with 16 bases in between. The length of the CDR3 is 15 residues. In germline, CDR1 is SGHTA, CDR2 FQGTGA. The CDR3 region is CASSPVIGSAGELFF. The DNA for the CDR3 is TGTGCCAGCAGCCCCGTTATTGGTTCGGCCGGGGAGCTGTTTTTT.

This clonotype was seen more than once but under ten times. This rearrangement joins TRBV7-2 to TRBJ2-5, with TRBD2 matching over 12 bases. This CDR3 is built from 16 residues. Germline V gene lookup returns CDR1 SGHTA and CDR2 FQGNSA. With V trimmed by 6 bases and J by 0 bases, 5 bases remained unmatched. CDR3 residues: CASRGTSGWYQETQYF. DNA of the CDR3: TGTGCCAGCAGGGGGACTAGCGGGTGGTACCAAGAGACCCAGTACTTC.

In this sample, this clonotype turned up a few times. This rearrangement joins TRBV9 to TRBJ2-5; 7 positions match TRBD2. V gave up 0 bases and J gave up 5 bases; unmatched junction bases: 10. In germline, CDR1 is SGDLS, CDR2 YYNGEE. The CDR3 is made up of 16 amino acids. Written as DNA, the CDR3 is TGTGCCAGCAGCGTAGCTCCGGGAGGCGTAGGGGAGACCCAGTACTTC. This gives the protein CASSVAPGGVGETQYF.

This clonotype was found once. A junction boundary mismatches the germline segment, possibly from a read error. The chain carries TRBV7-3 and TRBJ2-3; possibly TRBD2 for D (5 bases). The CDR3 extends over 13 amino acids. Per the germline V gene, CDR1 is SGHTA and CDR2 is FQGTGA. The CDR3 DNA reads as TGTGCCAGCAGCTCAGGTTCACTAGATACGAAGTATTTT. Its protein is CASSSGSLDTKYF.

This chain connects TRBV11-2 to TRBJ2-1; 8 nucleotides agree with TRBD2. The CDR3 loop spans 17 amino acids. In germline, CDR1 is SGHAT, CDR2 FQNNGV. Losses at the gene ends were 0 bases for V and 8 bases for J; bases not matched to a gene: 12. CDR3 sequence (DNA): TGTGCCAGCAGCTTAGATAAGTGGACTAGCTTCCCCGATGAGCAGTTCTTC. Its translation: CASSLDKWTSFPDEQFF.

In this sample, this clonotype turned up a few times. The chain has TRBV12-3 or TRBV12-4 and TRBJ1-1, with a weak D call TRBD1 (5 bases). The CDR3 runs to 15 residues. V was cut by 3 bases and J by 5 bases, with 16 bases left in between. This chain's CDR3 is CASSFPRAEATEAFF. The CDR3 nucleotides read TGTGCCAGCAGTTTCCCCAGGGCAGAGGCTACTGAAGCTTTCTTT.

This clonotype was recorded a few times. The chain joins TRBV19 to TRBJ2-5; D not resolved. CDR1 is LNHDA, CDR2 SQIVND, per germline (reference sequence). The CDR3 totals 14 residues. Trimming took 0 bases from V and 0 from J, leaving 5 bases between them. The CDR3 DNA is TGTGCCAGTAGTATAGAGAGTAACCAAGAGACCCAGTACTTC. It translates to CASSIESNQETQYF.

This clonotype was counted between two and nine times. The chain couples TRBV30 to TRBJ2-2; 7 positions agree with TRBD2. CDR3 length: 12 residues. CDR1 is GTSNPN and CDR2 is SVGIG in the germline V gene (reference sequence). V shed 2 bases, J shed 8 bases, and the junction held 2 bases outside the gene matches. The CDR3 DNA is TGTGCCTGGAGTCGCGGGGGAGGGGAGCTGTTTTTT. Protein: CAWSRGGGELFF.

This clonotype was picked up many times. V usage is TRBV18 and J usage is TRBJ2-5; 9 bases fit TRBD2. The CDR3 sequence is 14 residues long. V dropped 8 bases and J dropped 5; count of bases not matched to a gene: 9. Looked up from germline, CDR1 is KGHSH and CDR2 is LQKENI. The DNA of the CDR3 is TGTGCCAGCAGCTTAGCGGGAGTGGGGGAGACCCAGTACTTC. It is translated as CASSLAGVGETQYF.

The rearrangement links TRBV4-3 to TRBJ2-3, with 7 bases identical to TRBD2. There are 15 residues in the CDR3. Germline V gene sequence: CDR1 LGHNA, CDR2 YSLEER. V gave up 1 base and J gave up 5 bases; unmatched junction bases: 6. This chain's CDR3 is CASSQGGRAGDTQYF. DNA for the CDR3: TGCGCCAGCAGCCAAGGGGGGAGGGCCGGAGATACGCAGTATTTT.

This clonotype was detected a few times. The V gene is TRBV20-1, the J gene TRBJ2-2; TRBD1 aligns across 7 bases. CDR3 length: 13 residues. The germline CDR1 and CDR2 sequences are DFQATT and SNEGSKA (reference sequence). The trim removed 4 bases at V and 7 bases at J, leaving 6 bases unmatched. Written as DNA, the CDR3 is TGCAGTGCTAAAAGGGGGCGTGACGGGGAGCTGTTTTTT. It encodes CSAKRGRDGELFF.

This clonotype has only a few counts. The gene calls are TRBV4-2 and TRBJ2-7; 9 nucleotides line up with TRBD2. Germline V gives CDR1 LGHNA, CDR2 YNFKEQ. V was clipped by 1 base and J by 0 bases; unmatched bases: 1. The CDR3 is 15 amino acids. For the CDR3, the DNA is TGTGCCAGCAGCCAAGTAGCGGGGGACTCCTACGAGCAGTACTTC. It yields the protein CASSQVAGDSYEQYF.